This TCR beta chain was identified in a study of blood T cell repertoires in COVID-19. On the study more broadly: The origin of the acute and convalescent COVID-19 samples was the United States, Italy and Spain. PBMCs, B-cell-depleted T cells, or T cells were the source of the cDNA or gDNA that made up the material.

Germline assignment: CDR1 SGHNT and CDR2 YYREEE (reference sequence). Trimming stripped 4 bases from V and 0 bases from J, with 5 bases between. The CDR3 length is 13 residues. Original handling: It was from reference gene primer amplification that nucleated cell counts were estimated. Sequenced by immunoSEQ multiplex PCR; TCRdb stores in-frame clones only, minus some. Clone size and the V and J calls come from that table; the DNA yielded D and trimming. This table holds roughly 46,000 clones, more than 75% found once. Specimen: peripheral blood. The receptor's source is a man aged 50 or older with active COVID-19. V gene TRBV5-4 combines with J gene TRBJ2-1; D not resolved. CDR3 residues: CASSPRSYNEQFF. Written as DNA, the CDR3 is TGTGCCAGCAGCCCTCGCTCCTACAATGAGCAGTTCTTC.